This T cell receptor (beta chain) was recovered during a study of glioma-infiltrating T cells after dendritic cell vaccination. Study-level information: Dendritic cell vaccination trial patients had either newly diagnosed or recurrent glioblastoma.

A word on this clone: Its antigen is as yet unknown.

Selection required adequate fresh-frozen tumor tissue plus more than two years' survival data. Primers: 60 V beta forward and 13 J beta reverse. Clones were read by immunoSEQ multiplex PCR, and TCRdb kept only the in-frame ones, dropping some. The sample consists of about 73,000 clones, approximately 80% of them appearing once. J lost 4 bases, V lost 6 bases, and 6 bases had no gene match. The CDR3 is 15 residues long. CDR1 is LNHDA, CDR2 SQIVND, per germline (reference sequence). Study-wide points: Higher TCR clonality did not directly relate to longer survival.

The specimen comprised blood, sampled before dendritic cell vaccination. The clonotype was recovered from a human donor with glioblastoma. J is TRBJ2-5 and V is TRBV19, with 12 bases identical to TRBD2. CDR3 residues: CASSLQTSGRETQYF. The CDR3 nucleotides read TGTGCCAGTAGCCTTCAGACTAGCGGGAGAGAGACCCAGTACTTC.